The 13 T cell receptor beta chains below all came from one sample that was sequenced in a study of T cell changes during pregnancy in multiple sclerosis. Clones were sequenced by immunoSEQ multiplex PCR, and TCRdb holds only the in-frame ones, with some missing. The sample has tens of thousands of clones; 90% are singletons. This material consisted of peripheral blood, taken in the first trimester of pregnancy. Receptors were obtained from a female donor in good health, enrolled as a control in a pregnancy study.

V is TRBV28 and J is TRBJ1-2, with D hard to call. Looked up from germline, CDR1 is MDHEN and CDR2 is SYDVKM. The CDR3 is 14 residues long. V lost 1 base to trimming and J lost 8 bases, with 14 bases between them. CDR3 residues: CASSLFHRYRGYTF. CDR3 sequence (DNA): TGTGCCAGCAGTTTATTCCACAGATATCGGGGCTACACCTTC.

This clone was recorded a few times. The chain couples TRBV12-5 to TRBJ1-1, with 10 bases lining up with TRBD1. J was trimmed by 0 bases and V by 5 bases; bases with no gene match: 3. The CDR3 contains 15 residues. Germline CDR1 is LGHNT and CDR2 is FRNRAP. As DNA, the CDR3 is TGTGCTAGTGGTCCGGGACAGGGGATGAACACTGAAGCTTTCTTT. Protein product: CASGPGQGMNTEAFF.

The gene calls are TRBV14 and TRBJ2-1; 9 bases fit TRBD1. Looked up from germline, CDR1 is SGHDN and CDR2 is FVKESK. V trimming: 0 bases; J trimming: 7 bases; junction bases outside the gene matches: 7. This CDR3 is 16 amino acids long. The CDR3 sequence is CASSQDVGQGRNEQFF. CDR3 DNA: TGTGCCAGCAGCCAAGATGTGGGACAGGGTCGGAATGAGCAGTTCTTC. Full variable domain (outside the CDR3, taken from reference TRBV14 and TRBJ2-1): EAGVTQFPSHSVIEKGQTVTLRCDPISGHDNLYWYRRVMGKEIKFLLHFVKESKQDESGMPNNRFLAERTGGTYSTLKVQPAELEDSGVYFCASSQDVGQGRNEQFFGPGTRLTVL.

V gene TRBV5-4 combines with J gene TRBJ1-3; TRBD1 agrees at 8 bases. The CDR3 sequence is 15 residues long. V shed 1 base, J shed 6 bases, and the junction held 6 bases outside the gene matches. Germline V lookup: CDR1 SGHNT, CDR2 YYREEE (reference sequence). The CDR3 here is CASSLYGTGVNTIYF. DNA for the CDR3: TGTGCCAGCAGCTTGTACGGGACAGGTGTAAACACCATATATTTT.

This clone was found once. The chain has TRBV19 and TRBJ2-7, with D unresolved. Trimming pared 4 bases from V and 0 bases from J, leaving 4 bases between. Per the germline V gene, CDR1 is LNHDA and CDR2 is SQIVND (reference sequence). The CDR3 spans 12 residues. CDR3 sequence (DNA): TGTGCCAGTAGTACCGGCTCCTACGAGCAGTACTTC. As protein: CASSTGSYEQYF.

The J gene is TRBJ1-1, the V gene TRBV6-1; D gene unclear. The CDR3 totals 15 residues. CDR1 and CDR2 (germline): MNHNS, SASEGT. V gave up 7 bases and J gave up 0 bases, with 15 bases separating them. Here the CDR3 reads CASIDVEALNTEAFF. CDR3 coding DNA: TGTGCCAGCATTGATGTAGAAGCCCTGAACACTGAAGCTTTCTTT.

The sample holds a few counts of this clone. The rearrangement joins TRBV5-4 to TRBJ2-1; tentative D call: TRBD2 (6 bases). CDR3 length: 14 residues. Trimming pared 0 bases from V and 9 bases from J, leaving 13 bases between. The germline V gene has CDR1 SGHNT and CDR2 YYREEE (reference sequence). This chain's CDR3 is CASSLAGVFTEQFF. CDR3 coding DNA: TGTGCCAGCAGCTTGGCGGGAGTCTTCACTGAGCAGTTCTTC.

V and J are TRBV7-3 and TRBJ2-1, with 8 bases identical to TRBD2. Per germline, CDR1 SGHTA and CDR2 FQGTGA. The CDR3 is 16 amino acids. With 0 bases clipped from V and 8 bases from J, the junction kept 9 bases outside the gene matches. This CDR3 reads CASSLTLPAGEDEQFF. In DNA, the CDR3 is TGTGCCAGCAGCTTAACGTTACCAGCGGGAGAAGATGAGCAGTTCTTC.

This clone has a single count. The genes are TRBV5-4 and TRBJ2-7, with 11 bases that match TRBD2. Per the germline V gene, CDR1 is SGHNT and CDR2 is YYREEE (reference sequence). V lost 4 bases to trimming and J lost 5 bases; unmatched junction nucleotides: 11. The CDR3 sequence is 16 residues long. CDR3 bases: TGTGCCAGCAGCGCCGGACTAGCGGGTCAGAGTGACGAGCAGTACTTC. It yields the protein CASSAGLAGQSDEQYF. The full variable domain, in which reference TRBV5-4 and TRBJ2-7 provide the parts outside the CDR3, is ETGVTQSPTHLIKTRGQQVTLRCSSQSGHNTVSWYQQALGQGPQFIFQYYREEENGRGNFPPRFSGLQFPNYSSELNVNALELDDSALYLCASSAGLAGQSDEQYFGPGTRLTVT.

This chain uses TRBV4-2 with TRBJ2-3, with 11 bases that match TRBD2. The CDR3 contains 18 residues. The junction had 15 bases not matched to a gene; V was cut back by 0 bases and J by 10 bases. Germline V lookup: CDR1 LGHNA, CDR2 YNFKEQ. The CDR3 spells CASSQESDLAGGGGAQYF. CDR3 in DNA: TGTGCCAGCAGCCAAGAGTCGGATCTAGCGGGGGGCGGCGGGGCGCAGTATTTT.

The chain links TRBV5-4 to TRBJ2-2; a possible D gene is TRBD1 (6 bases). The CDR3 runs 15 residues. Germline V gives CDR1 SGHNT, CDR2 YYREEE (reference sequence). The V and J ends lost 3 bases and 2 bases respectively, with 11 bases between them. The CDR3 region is CASSSGTLNTGELFF. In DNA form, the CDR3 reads TGTGCCAGCAGCTCCGGGACACTTAACACCGGGGAGCTGTTTTTT. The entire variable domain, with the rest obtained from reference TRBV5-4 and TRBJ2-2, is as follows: ETGVTQSPTHLIKTRGQQVTLRCSSQSGHNTVSWYQQALGQGPQFIFQYYREEENGRGNFPPRFSGLQFPNYSSELNVNALELDDSALYLCASSSGTLNTGELFFGEGSRLTVL.

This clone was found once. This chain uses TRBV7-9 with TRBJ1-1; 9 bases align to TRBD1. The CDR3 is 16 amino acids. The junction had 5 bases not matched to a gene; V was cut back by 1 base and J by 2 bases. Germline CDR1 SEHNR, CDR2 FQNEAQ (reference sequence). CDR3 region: CASSLEGQGINTEAFF. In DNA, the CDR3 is TGTGCCAGCAGCTTAGAGGGACAGGGAATTAACACTGAAGCTTTCTTT.

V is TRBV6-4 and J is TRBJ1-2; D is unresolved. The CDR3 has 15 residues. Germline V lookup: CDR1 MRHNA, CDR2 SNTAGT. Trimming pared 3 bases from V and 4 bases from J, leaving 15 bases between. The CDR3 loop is CASSEAGSPTYGYTF. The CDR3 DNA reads TGTGCCAGCAGTGAAGCGGGATCCCCTACCTATGGCTACACCTTC.